Following are 22 T cell receptor beta chains from one sample sequenced in a study of Graves' ophthalmopathy and Graves' hyperthyroidism. Amplifying from RNA transcripts, the study obtained TCR beta CDR3 regions. First-round RT-PCR employed HTBI primers, with a second-round multiplex PCR after it. TCRdb ran MiXCR on the multiplex PCR reads and lists one entry per CDR3 protein. The sample shows about 640,000 distinct CDR3 sequences, just over 40% of them seen only once. The sequencing sample was made of peripheral blood. The receptors were sampled from an adult man with Graves' ophthalmopathy.

This clonotype has ten or more counts. The chain joins TRBV7-8 to TRBJ2-5; D possibly corresponds to TRBD2 (5 bases). The germline V and J ends were trimmed by 1 base and 5 bases, with 11 bases remaining between them. There are 14 residues in the CDR3. Germline values: CDR1 SGHVS, CDR2 FQNEAQ. CDR3 sequence reads: CASSLVFSVETQYF. The CDR3 DNA is TGTGCCAGCAGCTTAGTGTTTAGCGTCGAGACCCAGTACTTC. Full variable domain (outside the CDR3, taken from reference TRBV7-8 and TRBJ2-5): GAGVSQSPRYKVAKRGQDVALRCDPISGHVSLFWYQQALGQGPEFLTYFQNEAQLDKSGLPSDRFFAERPEGSVSTLKIQRTQQEDSAVYLCASSLVFSVETQYFGPGTRLLVL.

This clonotype was counted only a few times. The genes are TRBV30 and TRBJ1-1; D remains ambiguous. Looked up from germline, CDR1 is GTSNPN and CDR2 is SVGIG (reference sequence). The ends were cut back, 0 bases at V and 4 bases at J, with 3 bases in the middle. The CDR3 runs to 11 residues. The CDR3 DNA sequence: TGTGCCTGGAGTGTACCCACTGAAGCTTTCTTT. Residues: CAWSVPTEAFF.

This clonotype was seen a handful of times. V usage is TRBV12-5 and J usage is TRBJ2-7, with 7 bases matching TRBD1. Germline values: CDR1 LGHNT, CDR2 FRNRAP. CDR3 length: 15 residues. J was trimmed by 6 bases and V by 0 bases; bases with no gene match: 8. The CDR3 DNA is TGTGCTAGTGGTTTGGTAAGGGGGCCTTTAGGCGAGCAGTACTTC. Translating it yields CASGLVRGPLGEQYF.

This clonotype was observed many times. This rearrangement joins TRBV6-6 to TRBJ1-1; no clear D. V lost 8 bases, J lost 7 bases, and 14 bases lay in between. The CDR3 has 12 amino acids. Germline V CDR1 and CDR2: MNHNY, SVGAGI (reference sequence). The CDR3 is CASYGRGSEAFF. For the CDR3, the DNA is TGTGCCAGCTACGGAAGAGGCAGTGAAGCTTTCTTT.

This clonotype has a handful of counts. J is TRBJ1-1 and V is TRBV19; a weak D match, TRBD1 (6 bases). The V end lost 3 bases, the J end lost 6 bases, and 14 bases lay between the germline ends. The CDR3 has 14 residues. CDR1 is LNHDA and CDR2 is SQIVND in the germline V gene (reference sequence). CDR3: CASSIVGAASEAFF. DNA for the CDR3: TGTGCCAGTAGTATCGTGGGGGCTGCTTCTGAAGCTTTCTTT.

This clonotype appeared many times. The chain joins TRBV14 to TRBJ1-2; D remains unclear. The germline V gene encodes CDR1 SGHDN and CDR2 FVKESK. The CDR3 is made up of 14 amino acids. V was shortened by 2 bases and J by 5 bases, with 12 bases between the two germline ends. The CDR3 spells CASSQLPGPYGYTF. DNA for the CDR3: TGTGCCAGCAGCCAACTCCCAGGTCCTTATGGCTACACCTTC. The full variable domain, completed using reference TRBV14 and TRBJ1-2, is EAGVTQFPSHSVIEKGQTVTLRCDPISGHDNLYWYRRVMGKEIKFLLHFVKESKQDESGMPNNRFLAERTGGTYSTLKVQPAELEDSGVYFCASSQLPGPYGYTFGSGTRLTVV.

This sequence joins TRBV7-9 and TRBJ1-2, with D tentatively TRBD1 (6 bases). Germline loops: CDR1 SEHNR, CDR2 FQNEAQ (reference sequence). The V gene lost 10 bases and the J gene lost 0 bases, with 12 bases spanning the gap. This CDR3 is 13 amino acids long. CDR3 in DNA: TGTGCCATCCCGGGGGCAGCTAACTATGGCTACACCTTC. It specifies CAIPGAANYGYTF.

This clonotype was recorded at least ten times. The genes are TRBV7-9 and TRBJ1-2, with D possibly being TRBD1 (6 bases). Looked up from germline, CDR1 is SEHNR and CDR2 is FQNEAQ (reference sequence). The CDR3 spans 14 residues. Trimming stripped 2 bases from V and 4 bases from J, with 11 bases between. The CDR3 region has the DNA TGTGCCAGCAGCTTAAATGGGGGCAGCTATGGCTACACCTTC. Its protein product is CASSLNGGSYGYTF. Full variable domain (remainder filled in from reference TRBV7-9 and TRBJ1-2): DTGVSQNPRHKITKRGQNVTFRCDPISEHNRLYWYRQTLGQGPEFLTYFQNEAQLEKSRLLSDRFSAERPKGSFSTLEIQRTEQGDSAMYLCASSLNGGSYGYTFGSGTRLTVV.

J is TRBJ2-5 and V is TRBV15; 15 bases match TRBD2. CDR3 length equals 16 residues. Germline-derived CDR1 and CDR2 are LNHNV and YYDKDF (reference sequence). V dropped 5 bases and J dropped 6; count of bases not matched to a gene: 7. Written as DNA, the CDR3 is TGTGCCACCAGCCCTCGGACTAGCGGGAGGGCGAAGACCCAGTACTTC. Translation: CATSPRTSGRAKTQYF. The variable domain in full, with the rest retrieved from reference TRBV15 and TRBJ2-5, is DAMVIQNPRYQVTQFGKPVTLSCSQTLNHNVMYWYQQKSSQAPKLLFHYYDKDFNNEADTPDNFQSRRPNTSFCFLDIRSPGLGDTAMYLCATSPRTSGRAKTQYFGPGTRLLVL.

This chain joins TRBV7-3 and TRBJ1-3; TRBD1 matches at 12 bases. The CDR3 sequence is 17 residues long. The germline gives CDR1 SGHTA, CDR2 FQGTGA. With 5 bases clipped from V and 4 bases from J, the junction kept 9 bases outside the gene matches. The CDR3 coding sequence is TGTGCCAGCAGCCACAGGGACAGGGGGCTATTGGGAAACACCATATATTTT. This translates into CASSHRDRGLLGNTIYF.

On this clonotype itself: This may arise from a read error, as a much more abundant clone is one base away. The rearrangement uses TRBV7-9 and TRBJ2-7; perhaps D is TRBD1 or TRBD2 (5 bases each). Trimming cost V 5 bases and J 3 bases, with 14 bases left between them. CDR1 is SEHNR, CDR2 FQNEAQ, per germline (reference sequence). The CDR3 extends over 14 amino acids. CDR3 in DNA: TGTGCCAGCAGCCCTTCCGGGGCCTACTACGAGCAGTACTTC. This sequence encodes CASSPSGAYYEQYF.

This clonotype was seen repeatedly, ten times or more. V gene TRBV20-1 combines with J gene TRBJ1-5; D is ambiguous. Between the trimmed V and J ends, which lost 5 bases and 2 bases, there was a span of 7 bases. CDR3 length: 12 residues. The V gene's germline CDR1 is DFQATT and CDR2 SNEGSKA (reference sequence). CDR3 loop: CSAEEGNQPQHF. The CDR3 DNA sequence: TGCAGTGCTGAGGAGGGCAATCAGCCCCAGCATTTT.

The sample holds many counts of this clonotype. The chain uses TRBV20-1 and TRBJ1-2; 8 bases agree with TRBD1. The CDR3 has 14 residues. Per the germline V gene, CDR1 is DFQATT and CDR2 is SNEGSKA (reference sequence). Trimming took 4 bases from V and 0 from J; bases not matched to a gene: 4. CDR3 sequence reads: CSAIGQGTNYGYTF. The CDR3 DNA is TGCAGTGCTATTGGACAGGGAACTAACTATGGCTACACCTTC.

This clonotype has ten or more counts. The chain combines TRBV4-2 with TRBJ1-1; 7 positions agree with TRBD1. Germline values: CDR1 LGHNA, CDR2 YNFKEQ. The ends lost 0 bases at V and 1 base at J; junction bases unmatched: 5. This CDR3 is 16 amino acids long. Written as DNA, the CDR3 is TGTGCCAGCAGCCAAGACGCCGGGACAGCGAACACTGAAGCTTTCTTT. It specifies CASSQDAGTANTEAFF.

This clonotype was picked up a small number of times. The chain uses TRBV7-8 and TRBJ2-7, with unresolved D. CDR3 length: 12 residues. Germline CDR1 reads SGHVS; CDR2 reads FQNEAQ. The V end was cut by 3 bases, the J end by 5 bases, with 8 bases between. The CDR3 region has the DNA TGTGCCAGCAGCTTGCGGAGACACGAGCAGTACTTC. It specifies CASSLRRHEQYF.

The rearrangement links TRBV29-1 to TRBJ1-2; D gene uncertain. The CDR3 is 12 amino acids. Germline V gene data show CDR1 as SQVTM and CDR2 as ANQGSEA. The V gene lost 4 bases and the J gene lost 10 bases, with 16 bases spanning the gap. The CDR3 nucleotides are TGCAGCGTTGTGACTAGCGGGAAAGTCTACACCTTC. Translation: CSVVTSGKVYTF.

Only a few counts were recorded for this clonotype. The V call is TRBV27, the J call TRBJ1-1; D uncertain. Trimming cost V 0 bases and J 4 bases, with 15 bases left between them. The CDR3 spans 16 residues. Germline V CDR1 and CDR2: MNHEY, SMNVEV (reference sequence). The CDR3 DNA follows: TGTGCCAGCAGTTTATCGGGATACCCACGAGGCACTGAAGCTTTCTTT. This translates into CASSLSGYPRGTEAFF.

For this clonotype: A clone one base away is much larger, so this may be a read error. This chain links TRBV27 with TRBJ1-6; D remains ambiguous. The CDR3 consists of 13 residues. The germline V gene has CDR1 MNHEY and CDR2 SMNVEV (reference sequence). Here the CDR3 reads CASSDDYNSLLHF. The CDR3 nucleotides read TGTGCCAGCAGTGATGACTATAATTCACTCCTCCACTTT.

This clonotype turned up a few times. The chain joins TRBV5-1 to TRBJ1-2; D might be TRBD1 (6 bases). This CDR3 comprises 13 residues. Between the trimmed V and J ends, which lost 2 bases and 8 bases, there was a span of 13 bases. CDR1 and CDR2 (germline): SGHRS, YFSETQ. The CDR3 reads CASSLSGDGGYTF. CDR3 DNA sequence: TGCGCCAGCAGCTTATCAGGGGATGGCGGCTACACCTTC.

This clonotype was observed a few times. The germline gene is not matched at one end of the junction; a read error may be the cause. The rearrangement uses TRBV10-3 and TRBJ2-5, with D perhaps TRBD1 or TRBD2 (5 bases each). Germline-derived CDR1 and CDR2 are ENHRY and SYGVKD. This CDR3 is 15 amino acids long. The CDR3 protein is CASSNGARIGETQYF. Here the CDR3 DNA reads TGTGCCAGCAGTAACGGGGCCAGGATCGGGGAGACCCAGTACTTC.

The gene calls are TRBV20-1 and TRBJ1-6; D remains ambiguous. The CDR3 loop spans 15 amino acids. Germline V CDR1 and CDR2: DFQATT, SNEGSKA (reference sequence). The V end was cut by 0 bases, the J end by 4 bases, with 10 bases between. DNA for the CDR3: TGCAGTGCTAGAGAGTCCCAAGATTATAATTCACCCCTCCACTTT. Protein product: CSARESQDYNSPLHF.

A few counts support this clonotype. V usage is TRBV10-3 and J usage is TRBJ2-3; 9 bases match TRBD1. The junction had 8 bases not matched to a gene; V was cut back by 10 bases and J by 3 bases. The CDR3 has 14 residues. CDR1 ENHRY and CDR2 SYGVKD come from the germline V gene. The CDR3 nucleotides read TGTGCCACCGGGGGCGGGACAGGGACAGATACGCAGTATTTT. Protein: CATGGGTGTDTQYF.